The 16 T cell receptor beta chains presented below share a single source sample, sequenced in a study of identical twins. TCRdb ran MiXCR on the 5' RACE reads and lists one entry per CDR3 protein. The table lists 1.5 million to 2 million distinct CDR3 sequences, under 35% of them singletons. Sample: cord blood. These TCRs come from a newborn girl in good health.

Many counts were recorded for this clonotype. The J gene is TRBJ2-3, the V gene TRBV4-2; D is undetermined. Germline CDR1 LGHNA, CDR2 YNFKEQ. The CDR3 consists of 14 residues. V lost 1 base and J 0 bases, leaving 5 bases between the germline ends. The CDR3 protein is CASSQASSTDTQYF. The CDR3 DNA is TGTGCCAGCAGCCAAGCGTCTAGCACAGATACGCAGTATTTT.

This clonotype has a handful of counts. The CDR3 nucleotides are TGTGCCAGCAGCTTGACAGGGCCGACCGGGACCCAGTACTTC. Its translation is CASSLTGPTGTQYF. This rearrangement joins TRBV5-5 to TRBJ2-5; D is perhaps TRBD1 (6 bases). The CDR3 has 14 amino acids. The V end lost 1 base, the J end lost 7 bases, and 14 bases lay between the germline ends. Germline V lookup: CDR1 SGHKS, CDR2 YYEKEE (reference sequence).

This clonotype showed up just a few times. V is TRBV6-5 and J is TRBJ1-2; D ambiguous. CDR3 length: 14 residues. The V end was cut by 1 base, the J end by 4 bases, with 10 bases between. Germline lookup yields CDR1 MNHEY and CDR2 SVGAGI. The CDR3 bases are TGTGCCAGCAGTTACTTGGGCGGGGTCTATGGCTACACCTTC. Translating gives CASSYLGGVYGYTF.

The rearrangement joins TRBV7-2 to TRBJ2-7; 9 nucleotides agree with TRBD2. CDR3 length: 15 residues. The germline V gene encodes CDR1 SGHTA and CDR2 FQGNSA. Unmatched junction bases numbered 7, after V lost 5 bases and J lost 2 bases. In DNA, the CDR3 is TGTGCCAGCAGCAAAATAGCGGGAGTACCCTACGAGCAGTACTTC. This gives the protein CASSKIAGVPYEQYF.

The CDR3 sequence: CASSFFSRGNYEQYF. CDR3 nucleotide sequence: TGTGCCAGCAGTTTTTTCTCTAGAGGTAACTACGAGCAGTACTTC. J is TRBJ2-7 and V is TRBV28; D is undetermined. V lost 3 bases and J 3 bases, leaving 15 bases between the germline ends. Germline V gene data show CDR1 as MDHEN and CDR2 as SYDVKM. This CDR3 spans 15 amino acids.

This clonotype turned up a few times. This sequence may be a read error, since a much larger clone differs from it by one base. The chain has TRBV12-3 or TRBV12-4 and TRBJ2-7; no firm D call. The closer fit of TRBJ2-5 to the DNA end suggests the J call may be wrong. This CDR3 is built from 13 residues. The CDR3 protein is CASSLWVEETQYF. In nucleotides, the CDR3 is TGTGCCAGCAGTTTATGGGTGGAAGAGACCCAGTACTTC.

This clonotype was counted a few times. This rearrangement joins TRBV5-1 to TRBJ1-1; 9 bases match TRBD1. The germline V gene encodes CDR1 SGHRS and CDR2 YFSETQ. The V and J ends lost 2 bases and 5 bases, in that order; junction bases with no gene match: 7. The CDR3 consists of 15 residues. The CDR3 protein is CASSFDRGYRTEAFF. The DNA of the CDR3 is TGCGCCAGCAGCTTTGACAGGGGGTACAGGACTGAAGCTTTCTTT.

The sample holds a few counts of this clonotype. This chain links TRBV28 with TRBJ1-6; the D is unclear. Between the trimmed V and J ends, which lost 6 bases and 5 bases, there was a span of 5 bases. The germline V gene has CDR1 MDHEN and CDR2 SYDVKM. This CDR3 comprises 12 residues. CDR3 loop: CASSHDNSPLHF. DNA of the CDR3: TGTGCCAGCAGCCATGATAATTCACCCCTCCACTTT.

This clonotype was picked up a small number of times. The chain couples TRBV7-2 to TRBJ2-7; perhaps TRBD2 as D (6 bases). The V gene's germline CDR1 is SGHTA and CDR2 FQGNSA. The germline V and J ends were trimmed by 3 bases and 2 bases, with 14 bases remaining between them. This CDR3 is built from 15 residues. CDR3 nucleotides: TGTGCCAGCAGCTTCAAGGCGGGGTATACCTACGAGCAGTACTTC. It translates to CASSFKAGYTYEQYF.

The CDR3 is CASSYRQYGYTF. CDR3 nucleotides: TGTGCCAGCAGTTACAGACAGTATGGCTACACCTTC. V and J are TRBV6-2 or TRBV6-3 and TRBJ1-2, with D tentatively TRBD1 (5 bases). In germline, CDR1 is MNHEY, CDR2 SVGEGT. The CDR3 runs to 12 residues. V was clipped by 2 bases and J by 5 bases, with 6 bases between them.

V gene TRBV20-1 combines with J gene TRBJ2-1; D ambiguous. The V gene lost 6 bases and the J gene lost 8 bases, with 17 bases spanning the gap. The germline V gene has CDR1 DFQATT and CDR2 SNEGSKA (reference sequence). CDR3 length: 13 residues. As DNA, the CDR3 is TGCAGTGCCGTAGGACCAAAAGGATATGAGCAGTTCTTC. This translates into CSAVGPKGYEQFF.

The chain couples TRBV20-1 to TRBJ1-2; a possible D gene is TRBD1 (5 bases). CDR1 is DFQATT, CDR2 SNEGSKA, per germline (reference sequence). CDR3 length equals 12 residues. CDR3 amino acids: CRGGSGNYGYTF. The CDR3 nucleotides are TGCAGGGGGGGGAGTGGGAACTATGGCTACACCTTC.

This chain links TRBV11-2 with TRBJ2-7; TRBD2 matches at 7 bases. V shed 8 bases, J shed 5 bases, and the junction held 12 bases outside the gene matches. Germline-derived CDR1 and CDR2 are SGHAT and FQNNGV. The CDR3 covers 14 residues. As DNA, the CDR3 is TGTGCCAGCCGCCAACCGGGACTACCCAACGAGCAGTACTTC. It is translated as CASRQPGLPNEQYF.

A few counts support this clonotype. The CDR3 DNA sequence: TGCAGTGCTAGAGGCACCGGGATGGGGGAGCAGTTCTTC. Protein sequence: CSARGTGMGEQFF. The rearrangement joins TRBV20-1 to TRBJ2-1, with D tentatively TRBD2 (5 bases). Trimming stripped 1 base from V and 10 bases from J, with 14 bases between. From germline, CDR1 is DFQATT and CDR2 SNEGSKA (reference sequence). This CDR3 region has 13 residues.

J is TRBJ2-3 and V is TRBV11-2; 9 positions agree with TRBD1. V gave up 4 bases and J gave up 2 bases; unmatched junction bases: 7. The CDR3 has 16 amino acids. From germline, CDR1 is SGHAT and CDR2 FQNNGV. DNA of the CDR3: TGTGCCAGCAGCTCAGGACAGGGGCCCTTCACAGATACGCAGTATTTT. As protein: CASSSGQGPFTDTQYF.

This clonotype was observed a few times. The chain employs TRBV3-1 and TRBJ1-5, with D perhaps TRBD1 (6 bases). Germline CDR1 LGHDT, CDR2 YNNKEL (reference sequence). V shed 4 bases and J shed 7 bases, with 14 bases lying between them. This CDR3 has 14 amino acids. CDR3 region: CASSRGRGTQPQHF. In nucleotides, the CDR3 is TGTGCCAGCAGCCGGGGGCGGGGAACGCAGCCCCAGCATTTT.